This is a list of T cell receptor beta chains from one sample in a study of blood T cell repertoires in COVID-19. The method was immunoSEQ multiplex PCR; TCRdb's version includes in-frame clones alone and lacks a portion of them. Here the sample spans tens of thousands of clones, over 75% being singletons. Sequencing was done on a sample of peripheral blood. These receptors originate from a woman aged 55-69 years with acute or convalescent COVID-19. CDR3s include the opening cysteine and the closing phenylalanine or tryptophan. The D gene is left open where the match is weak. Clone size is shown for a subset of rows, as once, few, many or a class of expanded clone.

cdr3_nt: TGTGCCAGTAAGGGAGGGGCGCAACAGGACACTGAAGCTTTCTTT; cdr3_aa: CASKGGAQQDTEAFF; j_call: TRBJ1-1; clone_size: NA; d_call: NA; cdr3_length: 15; v_call: TRBV19
cdr3_nt: TGTGCCATCAGTGGCCCGGGGTACAATGAGCAGTTCTTC; cdr3_aa: CAISGPGYNEQFF; j_call: TRBJ2-1; clone_size: once; d_call: NA; cdr3_length: 13; v_call: TRBV10-3
cdr3_nt: TGTGCCAGCAGTGAAGCACCCAGAGGAGCGGGAGGAGGGCAAGAGACCCAGTACTTC; cdr3_aa: CASSEAPRGAGGGQETQYF; j_call: TRBJ2-5; clone_size: NA; d_call: TRBD2; cdr3_length: 19; v_call: TRBV6-1
cdr3_nt: TGCGCCAGCAGCTTAGAAGGGGCCGGGGAGCTGTTTTTT; cdr3_aa: CASSLEGAGELFF; j_call: TRBJ2-2; clone_size: few; d_call: NA; cdr3_length: 13; v_call: TRBV5-1
cdr3_nt: TGTGCCAGCAGCCGGGACAGGGGAACTTTGGATTCACCCCTCCACTTT; cdr3_aa: CASSRDRGTLDSPLHF; j_call: TRBJ1-6; clone_size: NA; d_call: TRBD1; cdr3_length: 16; v_call: TRBV3-1/TRBV3-2
cdr3_nt: TGTGCCAGCATGACTAGCGGGGGGGCCGGGACAGATACGCAGTATTTT; cdr3_aa: CASMTSGGAGTDTQYF; j_call: TRBJ2-3; clone_size: NA; d_call: TRBD2; cdr3_length: 16; v_call: TRBV5-6
cdr3_nt: TGTGCCAGCAGTTTACACAGTTCCTATGGCTACACCTTC; cdr3_aa: CASSLHSSYGYTF; j_call: TRBJ1-2; clone_size: NA; d_call: NA; cdr3_length: 13; v_call: TRBV12-3/TRBV12-4
cdr3_nt: TGCGCCAGCACTCCCAGGGGAACTGGGGACACTGAAGCTTTCTTT; cdr3_aa: CASTPRGTGDTEAFF; j_call: TRBJ1-1; clone_size: NA; d_call: NA; cdr3_length: 15; v_call: TRBV5-1
cdr3_nt: TGTGCCAGCAGCCAGGCAGGGGGCATGACAGATACGCAGTATTTT; cdr3_aa: CASSQAGGMTDTQYF; j_call: TRBJ2-3; clone_size: few; d_call: TRBD1; cdr3_length: 15; v_call: TRBV7-3
cdr3_nt: TGTGCCAGCAGTTGGGGGGGGGCGGGAGCCACAGATACGCAGTATTTT; cdr3_aa: CASSWGGAGATDTQYF; j_call: TRBJ2-3; clone_size: NA; d_call: NA; cdr3_length: 16; v_call: TRBV6-5
cdr3_nt: TGTGCCAGCAGTTTAAAGGACAGCTCCTATAATTCACCCCTCCACTTT; cdr3_aa: CASSLKDSSYNSPLHF; j_call: TRBJ1-6; clone_size: NA; d_call: NA; cdr3_length: 16; v_call: TRBV28
cdr3_nt: TGTGCCAGCACCAGACAGCCCATCTCCTACAATGAGCAGTTCTTC; cdr3_aa: CASTRQPISYNEQFF; j_call: TRBJ2-1; clone_size: once; d_call: NA; cdr3_length: 15; v_call: TRBV9
cdr3_nt: TGTGCCAGCAGCCGCGGCATATTAAACACTGAAGCTTTCTTT; cdr3_aa: CASSRGILNTEAFF; j_call: TRBJ1-1; clone_size: NA; d_call: NA; cdr3_length: 14; v_call: TRBV5-8
cdr3_nt: TGTGCCAGCAGTCAAGCCGATAGGGGGCAAGGCTACACCTTC; cdr3_aa: CASSQADRGQGYTF; j_call: TRBJ1-2; clone_size: NA; d_call: TRBD1; cdr3_length: 14; v_call: TRBV25-1
cdr3_nt: TGTGCCAGCAGCCTGGGTTTGAGCGGGGACACTGAAGCTTTCTTT; cdr3_aa: CASSLGLSGDTEAFF; j_call: TRBJ1-1; clone_size: NA; d_call: NA; cdr3_length: 15; v_call: TRBV9
cdr3_nt: TGTGCCAGCAGCGTTCGACAGGGAGGCTGGGGCTACACCTTC; cdr3_aa: CASSVRQGGWGYTF; j_call: TRBJ1-2; clone_size: NA; d_call: TRBD1; cdr3_length: 14; v_call: TRBV6-5
cdr3_nt: TGTGCCAGTACCACCGGGACACGGCTTATTAACACCGGGGAGCTGTTTTTT; cdr3_aa: CASTTGTRLINTGELFF; j_call: TRBJ2-2; clone_size: NA; d_call: NA; cdr3_length: 17; v_call: TRBV19
cdr3_nt: TGTGCCAGCAGTTACAACGGGAACCTAAACCAAGAGACCCAGTACTTC; cdr3_aa: CASSYNGNLNQETQYF; j_call: TRBJ2-5; clone_size: NA; d_call: NA; cdr3_length: 16; v_call: TRBV6-5
cdr3_nt: TGCGCCAGCAGCTTGGAAGGAGCGGGAGTAGGAGATACGCAGTATTTT; cdr3_aa: CASSLEGAGVGDTQYF; j_call: TRBJ2-3; clone_size: NA; d_call: TRBD2; cdr3_length: 16; v_call: TRBV5-1
cdr3_nt: TGTGCCAGCAGCTTACCAGGTCAGGGGGCCGACACTGAAGCTTTCTTT; cdr3_aa: CASSLPGQGADTEAFF; j_call: TRBJ1-1; clone_size: NA; d_call: TRBD1; cdr3_length: 16; v_call: TRBV5-4
cdr3_nt: TGTGCCAGCACCGCCGGGGGGCGACACACTGAAGCTTTCTTT; cdr3_aa: CASTAGGRHTEAFF; j_call: TRBJ1-1; clone_size: NA; d_call: NA; cdr3_length: 14; v_call: TRBV6-5
cdr3_nt: TGTGCCAGCAGCGACGGGAGGCAGGCTAATGAAAAACTGTTTTTT; cdr3_aa: CASSDGRQANEKLFF; j_call: TRBJ1-4; clone_size: NA; d_call: NA; cdr3_length: 15; v_call: TRBV5-8
cdr3_nt: TGTGCCAGCAGTTACGCTGGGAGCTCCTACAATGAGCAGTTCTTC; cdr3_aa: CASSYAGSSYNEQFF; j_call: TRBJ2-1; clone_size: NA; d_call: NA; cdr3_length: 15; v_call: TRBV6-5
cdr3_nt: TGTGCCAGCAGTTCATCCGGGACTACCCACAATGAGCAGTTCTTC; cdr3_aa: CASSSSGTTHNEQFF; j_call: TRBJ2-1; clone_size: NA; d_call: TRBD2; cdr3_length: 15; v_call: TRBV6-5
cdr3_nt: TGTGCCAGCAGCCTTCCCCGTGGGCCGTCGGGCACAGATACGCAGTATTTT; cdr3_aa: CASSLPRGPSGTDTQYF; j_call: TRBJ2-3; clone_size: NA; d_call: NA; cdr3_length: 17; v_call: TRBV3-1/TRBV3-2
cdr3_nt: TGTGCCAGCAGTCGCCGGGGGGGGTTGAGTGGCTACACCTTC; cdr3_aa: CASSRRGGLSGYTF; j_call: TRBJ1-2; clone_size: NA; d_call: NA; cdr3_length: 14; v_call: TRBV25-1
cdr3_nt: TGTGCCAGCAGTGAAGCAGGAGGGGATCAGCCCCAGCATTTT; cdr3_aa: CASSEAGGDQPQHF; j_call: TRBJ1-5; clone_size: NA; d_call: NA; cdr3_length: 14; v_call: TRBV6-1
cdr3_nt: TGCGCCAGCAGCTTGGAGGTGGTTAGCGTAGTTGATACGCAGTATTTT; cdr3_aa: CASSLEVVSVVDTQYF; j_call: TRBJ2-3; clone_size: NA; d_call: NA; cdr3_length: 16; v_call: TRBV5-1
cdr3_nt: TGTGCCAGTAGTACCACCCGGTCGGATTCACCCCTCCACTTT; cdr3_aa: CASSTTRSDSPLHF; j_call: TRBJ1-6; clone_size: NA; d_call: NA; cdr3_length: 14; v_call: TRBV19
cdr3_nt: TGTGCCAGCAGCTTCGGAGTGGAGTACAATGAGCAGTTCTTC; cdr3_aa: CASSFGVEYNEQFF; j_call: TRBJ2-1; clone_size: NA; d_call: NA; cdr3_length: 14; v_call: TRBV9
cdr3_nt: TGTGCCAGCAGTTACTCAACGGTAACTGAAGCTTTCTTT; cdr3_aa: CASSYSTVTEAFF; j_call: TRBJ1-1; clone_size: NA; d_call: NA; cdr3_length: 13; v_call: TRBV6-5
cdr3_nt: TGCGCCAGCAGCTTGACAGGCGGAAGCTCCTATAATTCACCCCTCCACTTT; cdr3_aa: CASSLTGGSSYNSPLHF; j_call: TRBJ1-6; clone_size: NA; d_call: NA; cdr3_length: 17; v_call: TRBV5-1
cdr3_nt: TGTGCCAGCGAAAAAGACCCCCCGACAGTGGTGAACACTGAAGCTTTCTTT; cdr3_aa: CASEKDPPTVVNTEAFF; j_call: TRBJ1-1; clone_size: once; d_call: NA; cdr3_length: 17; v_call: TRBV7-2
cdr3_nt: TGTGCCAGTAGTATAGATTGGACAGGGAGTTATGGCTACACCTTC; cdr3_aa: CASSIDWTGSYGYTF; j_call: TRBJ1-2; clone_size: NA; d_call: TRBD1; cdr3_length: 15; v_call: TRBV19
cdr3_nt: TGTGCCAGCGGAGGGGGACTAGTCACAGATACGCAGTATTTT; cdr3_aa: CASGGGLVTDTQYF; j_call: TRBJ2-3; clone_size: NA; d_call: TRBD2; cdr3_length: 14; v_call: TRBV28
cdr3_nt: TGTGCCAGCATCAGACAGGACACCGGGGAGCTGTTTTTT; cdr3_aa: CASIRQDTGELFF; j_call: TRBJ2-2; clone_size: medium-sized; d_call: NA; cdr3_length: 13; v_call: TRBV7-9
cdr3_nt: TGTGCCAGCAGGGGACAGGGGCCCGTCTCTGGGGCCAACGTCCTGACTTTC; cdr3_aa: CASRGQGPVSGANVLTF; j_call: TRBJ2-6; clone_size: NA; d_call: TRBD1; cdr3_length: 17; v_call: TRBV7-9
cdr3_nt: TGTGCCAGCAGCACGACTAGCGGGAGTTCAGTGGCAGATACGCAGTATTTT; cdr3_aa: CASSTTSGSSVADTQYF; j_call: TRBJ2-3; clone_size: NA; d_call: TRBD2; cdr3_length: 17; v_call: TRBV9
cdr3_nt: TGTGCCAGCAGCCCCCCGGGACAGGGGTTGGTTGGCTACACCTTC; cdr3_aa: CASSPPGQGLVGYTF; j_call: TRBJ1-2; clone_size: NA; d_call: TRBD1; cdr3_length: 15; v_call: TRBV7-8
cdr3_nt: TGTGCCAGCAGTCAGGGGCCCGCTGGCTACACCTTC; cdr3_aa: CASSQGPAGYTF; j_call: TRBJ1-2; clone_size: NA; d_call: NA; cdr3_length: 12; v_call: TRBV25-1
cdr3_nt: TGCGCCAGCAGCCAAGGGAGCTCTGGAAACACCATATATTTT; cdr3_aa: CASSQGSSGNTIYF; j_call: TRBJ1-3; clone_size: NA; d_call: NA; cdr3_length: 14; v_call: TRBV4-1
cdr3_nt: TGTGCCAGCTCACCTCCCGAGCGGGACATAGCAGATACGCAGTATTTT; cdr3_aa: CASSPPERDIADTQYF; j_call: TRBJ2-3; clone_size: NA; d_call: NA; cdr3_length: 16; v_call: TRBV18
cdr3_nt: TGTGCCAGCAGCTTAGGTGGAGGGTCAGATACGCAGTATTTT; cdr3_aa: CASSLGGGSDTQYF; j_call: TRBJ2-3; clone_size: NA; d_call: NA; cdr3_length: 14; v_call: TRBV7-9
cdr3_nt: TGTGCCAGCAGTTTATCCGGGGAGACCCAGTACTTC; cdr3_aa: CASSLSGETQYF; j_call: TRBJ2-5; clone_size: once; d_call: NA; cdr3_length: 12; v_call: TRBV28
cdr3_nt: TGCGCCAGCAGTCTAGGGGGGGGCTACAATGAGCAGTTCTTC; cdr3_aa: CASSLGGGYNEQFF; j_call: TRBJ2-1; clone_size: once; d_call: NA; cdr3_length: 14; v_call: TRBV10-2
cdr3_nt: TGCGCCAGCAGCTTGGGTCTCCCGGGCAGGGCATGGGAGACCCAGTACTTC; cdr3_aa: CASSLGLPGRAWETQYF; j_call: TRBJ2-5; clone_size: NA; d_call: NA; cdr3_length: 17; v_call: TRBV5-1
cdr3_nt: TGTGCCAGCGGGGGGGGCGCTAGCACAGATACGCAGTATTTT; cdr3_aa: CASGGGASTDTQYF; j_call: TRBJ2-3; clone_size: NA; d_call: NA; cdr3_length: 14; v_call: TRBV9
cdr3_nt: TGTGCCAGCAGCCAAGTACAGACCCCCGGGGAGCTGTTTTTT; cdr3_aa: CASSQVQTPGELFF; j_call: TRBJ2-2; clone_size: NA; d_call: NA; cdr3_length: 14; v_call: TRBV3-1/TRBV3-2
cdr3_nt: TGTGCCAGCTCACCACCGTCGCTAGCGGGTGGGCCTTATCAGTTCTTC; cdr3_aa: CASSPPSLAGGPYQFF; j_call: TRBJ2-1; clone_size: NA; d_call: TRBD2; cdr3_length: 16; v_call: TRBV18
cdr3_nt: TGTGCCAGCTCTCCTTTAGGCACAGATACGCAGTATTTT; cdr3_aa: CASSPLGTDTQYF; j_call: TRBJ2-3; clone_size: NA; d_call: NA; cdr3_length: 13; v_call: TRBV18
cdr3_nt: TGTGCCAGCAGTCTACCCCCCGGTAGCGGGAGGCTCCACGAGACCCAGTACTTC; cdr3_aa: CASSLPPGSGRLHETQYF; j_call: TRBJ2-5; clone_size: NA; d_call: TRBD2; cdr3_length: 18; v_call: TRBV27
cdr3_nt: TGTGCCAGCAGCTTGGATCTAACTGAAGCTTTCTTT; cdr3_aa: CASSLDLTEAFF; j_call: TRBJ1-1; clone_size: NA; d_call: NA; cdr3_length: 12; v_call: TRBV5-4
cdr3_nt: TGTGCCAGCAGCCGGACAGGGGAGAGGAATCAGCCCCAGCATTTT; cdr3_aa: CASSRTGERNQPQHF; j_call: TRBJ1-5; clone_size: NA; d_call: TRBD1; cdr3_length: 15; v_call: TRBV2
cdr3_nt: TGTGCCAGCAGTACCGACTGGGGCAACACCGGGGAGCTGTTTTTT; cdr3_aa: CASSTDWGNTGELFF; j_call: TRBJ2-2; clone_size: NA; d_call: NA; cdr3_length: 15; v_call: TRBV27